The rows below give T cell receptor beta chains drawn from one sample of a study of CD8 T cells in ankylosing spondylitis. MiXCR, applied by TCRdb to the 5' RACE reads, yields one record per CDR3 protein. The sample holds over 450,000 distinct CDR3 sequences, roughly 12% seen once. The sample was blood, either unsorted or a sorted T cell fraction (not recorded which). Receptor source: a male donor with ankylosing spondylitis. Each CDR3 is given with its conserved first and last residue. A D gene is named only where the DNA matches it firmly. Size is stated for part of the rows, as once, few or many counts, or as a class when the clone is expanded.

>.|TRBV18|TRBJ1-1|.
CASSSGAGTEAFF
TGTGCCAGCTCATCAGGGGCCGGGACAGAAGCTTTCTTT
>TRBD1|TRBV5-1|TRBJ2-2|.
CASSINRGSRTGELFF
TGCGCCAGCAGCATTAACAGGGGGAGTCGGACCGGGGAGCTGTTTTTT
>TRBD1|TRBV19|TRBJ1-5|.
CASSIRQGGSNQPQHF
TGTGCCAGTAGTATCCGCCAGGGGGGAAGCAATCAGCCCCAGCATTTT
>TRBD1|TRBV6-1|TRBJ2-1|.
CASGETGGFEQFF
TGTGCCAGCGGGGAGACAGGGGGCTTTGAGCAGTTCTTC
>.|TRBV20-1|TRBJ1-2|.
CSAREGTLGIGGYTF
TGCAGTGCTAGAGAAGGGACGCTAGGGATTGGTGGCTACACCTTC
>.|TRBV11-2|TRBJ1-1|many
CASSLGSLGTEAFF
TGTGCCAGCAGCTTAGGAAGCTTGGGGACAGAAGCTTTCTTT
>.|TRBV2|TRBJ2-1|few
CASIASSYNEQFF
TGTGCCAGCATTGCGAGCTCCTACAATGAGCAGTTCTTC
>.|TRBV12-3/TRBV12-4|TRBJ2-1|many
CASAEGDGYNEQFF
TGTGCCAGCGCCGAGGGCGACGGCTACAATGAGCAGTTCTTC
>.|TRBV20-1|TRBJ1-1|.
CSARDGRHSNTEAFF
TGCAGTGCTAGAGATGGTCGGCACTCGAACACTGAAGCTTTCTTT
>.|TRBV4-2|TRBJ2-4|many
CASSQDLAKNIQYF
TGTGCCAGCAGCCAAGATCTAGCCAAAAACATTCAGTACTTC
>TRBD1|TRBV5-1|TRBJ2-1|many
CASSLGTGPSNNEQFF
TGCGCCAGCAGCTTGGGGACAGGGCCATCAAACAATGAGCAGTTCTTC
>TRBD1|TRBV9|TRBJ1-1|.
CASSVDLTGINTEAFF
TGTGCCAGCAGCGTAGACCTGACAGGGATTAACACTGAAGCTTTCTTT
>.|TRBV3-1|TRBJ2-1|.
CASSQDRGFPSYNEQFF
TGTGCCAGCAGCCAAGATCGGGGGTTCCCCTCCTACAATGAGCAGTTCTTC
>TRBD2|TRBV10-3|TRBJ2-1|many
CAISEGGRQPDEQFF
TGTGCCATCAGTGAGGGCGGGAGGCAGCCCGATGAGCAGTTCTTC
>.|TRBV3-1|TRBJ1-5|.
CASSQMRDQPQHF
TGTGCCAGCAGCCAAATGCGTGATCAGCCCCAGCATTTT
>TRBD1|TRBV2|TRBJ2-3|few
CASRGTAFDTQYF
TGTGCCAGCAGGGGGACAGCTTTCGATACGCAGTATTTT
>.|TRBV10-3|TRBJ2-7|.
CAISESGDSSYEQYF
TGTGCCATCAGTGAGTCAGGAGACAGCAGCTACGAGCAGTACTTC
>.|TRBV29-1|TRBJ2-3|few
CSAENLFTDTQYF
TGCAGCGCCGAAAACCTATTTACAGATACGCAGTATTTT
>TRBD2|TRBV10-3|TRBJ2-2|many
CAVHRVGLGNTGELFF
TGTGCCGTTCACCGGGTCGGACTAGGGAACACCGGGGAGCTGTTTTTT
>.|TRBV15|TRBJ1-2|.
CATSSEIAPRGYTF
TGTGCCACCAGCAGCGAGATCGCCCCTCGGGGCTACACCTTC
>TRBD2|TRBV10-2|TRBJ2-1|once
CASRGLAGGPGYNEQFF
TGCGCCAGCCGGGGACTAGCGGGAGGGCCTGGGTACAATGAGCAGTTCTTC
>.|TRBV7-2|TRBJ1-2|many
CASSLDRGDYGYTF
TGTGCCAGCAGCTTAGATCGGGGGGACTATGGCTACACCTTC
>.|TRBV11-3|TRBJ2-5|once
CASSQTGTWGETQYF
TGTGCCAGCAGCCAAACCGGGACATGGGGTGAGACCCAGTACTTC
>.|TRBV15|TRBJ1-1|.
CATSREAGMNTEAFF
TGTGCCACCAGCAGAGAAGCGGGAATGAACACTGAAGCTTTCTTT
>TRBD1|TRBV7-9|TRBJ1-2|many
CASSRGQEYGYTF
TGTGCCAGCAGCAGAGGACAGGAATATGGCTACACCTTC
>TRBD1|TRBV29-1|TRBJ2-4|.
CSAWTGGDIQYF
TGCAGCGCCTGGACAGGGGGGGACATTCAGTACTTC
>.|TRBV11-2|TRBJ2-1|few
CASSLDPNNEQFF
TGTGCCAGCAGCTTAGATCCAAACAATGAGCAGTTCTTC
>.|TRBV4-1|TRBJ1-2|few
CASSQEGGSGYTF
TGCGCCAGCAGCCAAGAAGGCGGTAGTGGCTACACCTTC
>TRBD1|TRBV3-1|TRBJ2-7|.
CASSHSGTGIEQYF
TGTGCCAGCAGCCATTCCGGGACAGGGATCGAGCAGTACTTC
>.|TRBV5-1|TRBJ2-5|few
CASSPRAYQETQYF
TGCGCCAGCAGCCCCCGGGCGTACCAAGAGACCCAGTACTTC
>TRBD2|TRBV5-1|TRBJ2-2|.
CASSLSSGRDTGELFF
TGCGCCAGCAGCTTATCTAGCGGGAGAGACACCGGGGAGCTGTTTTTT
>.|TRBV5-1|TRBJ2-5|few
CASSLDWGIETQYF
TGCGCCAGCAGCTTGGATTGGGGGATAGAGACCCAGTACTTC
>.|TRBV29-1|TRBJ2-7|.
CSVAFLSSYEQYF
TGCAGCGTTGCGTTTCTGAGCTCCTACGAGCAGTACTTC
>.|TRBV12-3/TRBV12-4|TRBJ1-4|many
CASSITGHGDNEKLFF
TGTGCCAGCAGTATTACGGGACACGGGGACAATGAAAAACTGTTTTTT
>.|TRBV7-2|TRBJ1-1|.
CASSYHGRGGTEAFF
TGTGCCAGCAGCTACCACGGACGTGGAGGGACTGAAGCTTTCTTT
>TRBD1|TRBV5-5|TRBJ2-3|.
CASSTATGGGTDTQYF
TGTGCCAGCAGCACCGCTACAGGGGGCGGCACAGATACGCAGTATTTT
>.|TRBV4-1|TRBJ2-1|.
CASSQERGGINEQFF
TGCGCCAGCAGCCAAGAGAGAGGGGGAATCAATGAGCAGTTCTTC
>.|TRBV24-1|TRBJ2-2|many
CATSLSGELFF
TGTGCCACCAGCTTATCCGGGGAGCTGTTTTTT
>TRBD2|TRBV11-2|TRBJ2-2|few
CASSPILAGWTGELFF
TGTGCCAGCAGCCCAATACTAGCGGGTTGGACCGGGGAGCTGTTTTTT